This TCR beta chain was sequenced in a study of cytomegalovirus exposure and HLA in healthy donors. Study-level points and caveats: A later analysis showed HLA-associated TCR beta chains outstripping equally common others in clonal expansion. The availability of immune exposure information extended only to CMV serostatus.

Trimming removed 5 bases from V and 2 bases from J; junction bases left unmatched: 5. CDR1 and CDR2 (germline): SGHTA, FQGTGA. The CDR3 runs 15 residues. This clone has more than one count but fewer than ten. Antigen: not known. The PCR had 60 Vbeta and 13 Jbeta primers. As originally analysed: Counted up in a later analysis, unique TCR beta chains came to some 72 million, with around 11 million shared. TCRdb keeps only in-frame clones here, not all; method: immunoSEQ multiplex PCR. The DNA was the basis for D and trimming; V, J and clone size are from that table. The data contain over 100,000 clones, approximately 10% of them seen just once; the ten biggest clones take up over 6.5%.

This sequence joins TRBV7-3 and TRBJ2-5; 10 nucleotides line up with TRBD2. This TCR was sampled from a woman aged 40-49 years in good health and CMV-seropositive. The sequencing sample was made of PBMCs. In nucleotides, the CDR3 is TGTGCCAGCAGCCTTAGCGGGGGGACTCAAGAGACCCAGTACTTC. Protein sequence: CASSLSGGTQETQYF.